Reported below is one TCR beta chain. The CDR3 consists of 15 residues. V was trimmed by 6 bases and J by 2 bases, leaving 13 bases between them. Per the germline V gene, CDR1 is SNHLY and CDR2 is FYNNEI. This sample is part of a study of blood T cell repertoires in COVID-19. Looking at the study overall: From T cells, B-cell-depleted T cells, or PBMCs came the material, which was cDNA or gDNA.

Original processing notes: The authors estimated nucleated cell counts from reference gene primer amplification. Produced via immunoSEQ multiplex PCR; TCRdb's table is partial and in-frame only. That table gives V, J and clone size, and the DNA gave D and trimming. This table holds some 530,000 clones, 88% found once. The sequenced sample consisted of PBMCs or T cells enriched from blood (not recorded which). This sequence was found in a woman aged 55-70 years who had recovered from COVID-19. The V gene is TRBV2, the J gene TRBJ2-2, with a possible D match to TRBD2 (6 bases). The CDR3 DNA is TGTGCCAGCAGCTTGGACGGGGGAAACACCGGGGAGCTGTTTTTT. Amino acid sequence: CASSLDGGNTGELFF. Together with reference TRBV2 and TRBJ2-2, the CDR3 gives the full variable domain: EPEVTQTPSHQVTQMGQEVILRCVPISNHLYFYWYRQILGQKVEFLVSFYNNEISEKSEIFDDQFSVERPDGSNFTLKIRSTKLEDSAMYFCASSLDGGNTGELFFGEGSRLTVL.